Listed here are 11 T cell receptor beta chains from one sample, sequenced in a study of human T cells and chemical hapten exposure. One entry per CDR3 protein results from TCRdb running MiXCR on the RACE reads. The sample records more than 70,000 distinct CDR3 sequences, about 9% being singletons. Sample time point: pre-sensitization, week 0. The treatment denotes: therapeutic diphenylcyclopropenone sensitization with weekly scalp DPC. This material consisted of whole blood, taken in connection with sensitization to the hapten diphenylcyclopropenone (DPC). The receptor set was obtained from a man between 35 and 55 years old with alopecia areata. Some clones in this sample may be carry-over from other donors' samples.

This clonotype was seen ten or more times. The CDR3 loop is CATSGYTEQYV. The CDR3 region has the DNA TGTGCCACCTCAGGCTACACCGAGCAGTACGTC. The V and J genes are TRBV6-2 or TRBV6-3 and TRBJ2-7, with no clear D. The CDR3 has 11 amino acids. CDR1 is MNHEY and CDR2 is SVGEGT in the germline V gene. Trimming pared 10 bases from V and 6 bases from J, leaving 13 bases between.

This clonotype was picked up many times. The V and J genes are TRBV28 and TRBJ1-5; possible D gene TRBD1, 5 bases. V was pared by 5 bases and J by 2 bases, with 19 bases between. Germline CDR1 is MDHEN and CDR2 is SYDVKM. The CDR3 is made up of 17 amino acids. In DNA form, the CDR3 reads TGTGCCAGCAGTCCTAGTGAGGGGCTGCGTGGCAATCAGCCCCAGCATTTT. The encoded protein is CASSPSEGLRGNQPQHF.

The CDR3 spells CASSPTTYGYTF. CDR3 sequence (DNA): TGTGCCAGCAGCCCTACCACCTATGGCTACACCTTC. The chain recombines TRBV12-3 or TRBV12-4 with TRBJ1-2; D remains unclear. The CDR3 contains 12 residues. Trimming took 6 bases from V and 4 from J, leaving 9 bases between them.

This clonotype occurred a few times. The chain uses TRBV20-1 and TRBJ1-1, with TRBD1 matching over 8 bases. Germline CDR1 is DFQATT and CDR2 is SNEGSKA (reference sequence). J lost 6 bases, V lost 0 bases, and 3 bases had no gene match. This CDR3 contains 13 residues. In nucleotides, the CDR3 is TGCAGTGCTAGAGAGGACAGGGCCTCTGAAGCTTTCTTT. Protein sequence: CSAREDRASEAFF.

This clonotype has a count of ten or more. The chain recombines TRBV7-9 with TRBJ1-3; D gene uncertain. The V and J ends lost 1 base and 0 bases respectively, with 7 bases between them. The CDR3 is 15 amino acids. Germline V gene lookup returns CDR1 SEHNR and CDR2 FQNEAQ (reference sequence). CDR3 residues: CASSLGPISGNTIYF. The CDR3, as DNA: TGTGCCAGCAGCTTAGGACCGATCTCTGGAAACACCATATATTTT.

The rearrangement joins TRBV11-2 to TRBJ2-5; 11 bases fit TRBD2. This CDR3 has 17 residues. Germline V lookup: CDR1 SGHAT, CDR2 FQNNGV. V gave up 4 bases and J gave up 5 bases; unmatched junction bases: 12. DNA for the CDR3: TGTGCCAGCAGCTGGCGGGTAGCGGGAGGGACGGGGGAGACCCAGTACTTC. It yields the protein CASSWRVAGGTGETQYF.

This clonotype was observed a handful of times. J is TRBJ2-1 and V is TRBV27; D is possibly TRBD2 (6 bases). V was pared by 6 bases and J by 1 base, with 10 bases between. Germline V gene sequence: CDR1 MNHEY, CDR2 SMNVEV (reference sequence). The CDR3 spans 14 residues. The CDR3 is CASRERASYNEQFF. CDR3 coding DNA: TGTGCCAGCAGGGAGCGGGCTTCCTACAATGAGCAGTTCTTC.

The CDR3 bases are TGCGCCAGCAGTTTCCAGACAGATACGCAGTATTTT. Amino acid sequence: CASSFQTDTQYF. The V gene is TRBV5-1, the J gene TRBJ2-3; D is uncertain. V was pared by 5 bases and J by 3 bases, with 7 bases between. This CDR3 spans 12 amino acids. Germline V CDR1 and CDR2: SGHRS, YFSETQ. Combining the CDR3 with reference TRBV5-1 and TRBJ2-3 gives the whole variable domain KAGVTQTPRYLIKTRGQQVTLSCSPISGHRSVSWYQQTPGQGLQFLFEYFSETQRNKGNFPGRFSGRQFSNSRSEMNVSTLELGDSALYLCASSFQTDTQYFGPGTRLTVL.

This clonotype was observed many times. The rearrangement uses TRBV6-6 and TRBJ2-7, with 9 bases matching TRBD1. The CDR3 spans 14 residues. Germline V CDR1 and CDR2: MNHNY, SVGAGI (reference sequence). With 5 bases clipped from V and 3 bases from J, the junction kept 5 bases outside the gene matches. The CDR3 loop is CASSTGTGFYEQYV. The CDR3 coding sequence is TGTGCCAGCAGTACCGGGACAGGGTTCTACGAGCAGTACGTC.

This clonotype has at least ten counts. V gene TRBV7-9 combines with J gene TRBJ1-2; weak D call: TRBD1 (6 bases). The CDR3 is made up of 13 amino acids. Trimming left V 5 bases short and J 4 bases short, with 11 bases between. Germline V gene sequence: CDR1 SEHNR, CDR2 FQNEAQ (reference sequence). The CDR3 DNA reads as TGTGCCAGCAGCCTTCAGGACAGCTATGGCTACACCTTC. This sequence encodes CASSLQDSYGYTF.

The genes are TRBV27 and TRBJ2-6; D gene unclear. In germline, CDR1 is MNHEY, CDR2 SMNVEV (reference sequence). V lost 4 bases to trimming and J lost 0 bases, with 7 bases between them. This CDR3 contains 15 residues. Here the CDR3 DNA reads TGTGCCAGCAGTTGGGTATTCTCTGGGGCCAACGTCCTGACTTTC. Translating it yields CASSWVFSGANVLTF.